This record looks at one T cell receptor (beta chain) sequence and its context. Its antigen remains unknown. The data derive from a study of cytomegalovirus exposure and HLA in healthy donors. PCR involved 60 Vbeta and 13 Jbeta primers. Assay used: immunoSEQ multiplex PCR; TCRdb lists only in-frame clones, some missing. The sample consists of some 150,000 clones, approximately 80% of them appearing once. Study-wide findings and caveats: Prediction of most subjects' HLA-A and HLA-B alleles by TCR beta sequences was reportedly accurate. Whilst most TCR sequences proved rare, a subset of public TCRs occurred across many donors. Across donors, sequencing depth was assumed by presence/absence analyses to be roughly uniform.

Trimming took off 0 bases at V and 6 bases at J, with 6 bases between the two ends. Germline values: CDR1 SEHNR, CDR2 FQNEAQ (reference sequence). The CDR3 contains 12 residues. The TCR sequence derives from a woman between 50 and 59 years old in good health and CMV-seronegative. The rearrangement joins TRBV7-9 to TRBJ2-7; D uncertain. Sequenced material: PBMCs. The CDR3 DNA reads TGTGCCAGCAGCTTAGCGGCAGTCGAGCAGTACTTC. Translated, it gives CASSLAAVEQYF. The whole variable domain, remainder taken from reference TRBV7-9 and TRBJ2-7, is DTGVSQNPRHKITKRGQNVTFRCDPISEHNRLYWYRQTLGQGPEFLTYFQNEAQLEKSRLLSDRFSAERPKGSFSTLEIQRTEQGDSAMYLCASSLAAVEQYFGPGTRLTVT.